This T cell receptor beta chain was documented in a study of a mutant IDH1 vaccine in newly diagnosed glioma. Overall study: Vaccination started 4-6 weeks after radiotherapy alone, or with temozolomide cycles. Prior therapy was radiotherapy, temozolomide, or both; most received both. Study-wide points: With respect to changes in top peripheral T cell clonotypes, pseudoprogression seemed unrelated.

Stated time point: week 23, last vaccination. A 20-mer mutant IDH1 peptide at 300 ug was injected subcutaneously with topical imiquimod. V was shortened by 5 bases and J by 0 bases, with 10 bases between the two germline ends. The CDR3 is 14 residues long. The germline CDR1 and CDR2 sequences are SEHNR and FQNEAQ (reference sequence). With respect to this clone: Its matching antigen is unknown.

TCRdb keeps only in-frame clones here, not all; method: immunoSEQ multiplex PCR. The sample has tens of thousands of clones, about three quarters seen once. This clonotype originated in a woman aged 40 to 50 with glioma. Some clones in this sample may be carry-over from other donors' samples. This sample comprised PBMCs, obtained from a glioma patient whose treatment included an IDH1 peptide vaccine. The chain joins TRBV7-9 to TRBJ1-2; D not resolved. The CDR3 nucleotides read TGTGCCAGCAGCCAGGTGACGGCTAACTATGGCTACACCTTC. Translation gives CASSQVTANYGYTF.